The clone carrying this T cell receptor beta chain was counted many times. Its antigen is not identified. This sample was included in a study of T-cell reconstitution after alpha-beta-depleted transplantation in children. General study findings and limits: At one year after transplant, newly produced T cells mostly accounted for T-cell counts and diversity. Several hundred graft clones that had expanded were reportedly the source of alpha-beta T cells about two months after transplant. Where some patients showed high TCRbeta diversity at day 60, it came from recipient T cells and thymic progenitors that had survived.

This CDR3 is built from 15 residues. The germline V gene has CDR1 SGHRS and CDR2 YFSETQ. Trimming removed 2 bases from V and 5 bases from J; junction bases left unmatched: 5. Researchers prepared the TCRbeta library using unique molecular identifiers, the study reports. A single record per CDR3 protein comes from TCRdb applying MiXCR to the PCR reads. Among a few hundred thousand distinct CDR3 sequences listed, 10% were seen once. This TCR was recovered from a boy younger than two with acute myeloid leukemia, due to receive a stem cell transplant. The gene calls are TRBV5-1 and TRBJ2-5; 11 bases fit TRBD2. The sequenced sample was PBMCs, obtained before TCRalphabeta/CD19-depleted stem cell transplant. DNA for the CDR3: TGCGCCAGCAGCTTTAGCGGGGGGGCCGGCGAGACCCAGTACTTC. Protein product: CASSFSGGAGETQYF.